This passage covers 12 T cell receptor beta chains from one sample sequenced in a study of blood T cells in healthy people across ages. A sample-barcoded 5' primer and a J-beta primer mix were used in a second PCR of roughly 7 to 12 cycles. TCRdb passed the 5' RACE reads through MiXCR, listing each CDR3 protein once. The profile shows about 1.1 million distinct CDR3 sequences, 35% to 40% of them singletons. The material sequenced was blood. The origin of the receptors is a man between 18 and 29 years old in good health.

This clonotype was counted a few times. This rearrangement joins TRBV6-2 or TRBV6-3 to TRBJ2-5, with D maybe TRBD1 (5 bases). CDR3 length: 15 residues. V lost 0 bases to trimming and J lost 1 base, with 9 bases between them. CDR1 and CDR2 from the germline V gene are MNHEY and SVGEGT. The CDR3 loop reads CASSYSTELQETQYF. CDR3 sequence (DNA): TGTGCCAGCAGTTACTCGACAGAGCTCCAAGAGACCCAGTACTTC.

A few counts support this clonotype. The chain recombines TRBV7-9 with TRBJ2-5; unclear D gene. V lost 3 bases to trimming and J lost 3 bases, with 5 bases between them. This CDR3 region has 12 residues. The germline V gene encodes CDR1 SEHNR and CDR2 FQNEAQ (reference sequence). The CDR3 is CASSFPKETQYF. DNA of the CDR3: TGTGCCAGCAGCTTCCCGAAAGAGACCCAGTACTTC.

This clonotype has more than one count but fewer than ten. The chain links TRBV12-3 or TRBV12-4 to TRBJ2-2; maybe TRBD1 (6 bases). The CDR3 has 15 amino acids. V gave up 5 bases and J gave up 0 bases, with 10 bases separating them. The CDR3 protein is CASSPWTANTGELFF. The CDR3 DNA reads TGTGCCAGCAGTCCGTGGACAGCGAACACCGGGGAGCTGTTTTTT.

This clonotype was recorded a few times. The J gene is TRBJ2-1, the V gene TRBV20-1; tentatively, D is TRBD1 (8 bases). Germline CDR1 is DFQATT and CDR2 is SNEGSKA (reference sequence). This CDR3 is 11 amino acids long. Deletions cut 7 bases from V and 7 bases from J, with 11 bases between. CDR3: CSEQGGNEQFF. The CDR3 region has the DNA TGCAGTGAACAGGGGGGGAATGAGCAGTTCTTC.

This clonotype was counted many times. V usage is TRBV4-3 and J usage is TRBJ2-3, with a tentative D call TRBD2 (5 bases). Germline CDR1 reads LGHNA; CDR2 reads YSLEER. Between the trimmed V and J ends, which lost 3 bases and 1 base, there was a span of 8 bases. This CDR3 has 14 residues. The CDR3 DNA is TGCGCCAGCAGCCAGGACTCCGGCACAGATACGCAGTATTTT. The encoded protein is CASSQDSGTDTQYF.

In its sample, this clonotype was seen a few times. V and J are TRBV14 and TRBJ1-2, with D tentatively TRBD1 (6 bases). The CDR3 runs 15 residues. Trimming shortened V by 2 bases and J by 0 bases, and 10 bases separated the two germline ends. Per germline, CDR1 SGHDN and CDR2 FVKESK. The DNA for the CDR3 is TGTGCCAGCAGCCAAACAGGGCATCCTAACTATGGCTACACCTTC. It yields the protein CASSQTGHPNYGYTF.

This clonotype was detected many times. Sequence at one end of the junction differs from germline and may be a read error. The J gene is TRBJ2-7, the V gene TRBV12-3 or TRBV12-4; tentative D call: TRBD1 (6 bases). This CDR3 region has 13 residues. This chain's CDR3 is CASSLGGSYEQYF. The CDR3, as DNA: TGTGCCAGCAGCTTAGGGGGATCCTACGAGCAGTACTTC.

This clonotype has only a few counts. The chain recombines TRBV6-2 or TRBV6-3 with TRBJ1-1, with a tentative D call TRBD1 (6 bases). V was trimmed by 2 bases and J by 4 bases, leaving 20 bases between them. The CDR3 totals 17 residues. Germline assignment: CDR1 MNHEY and CDR2 SVGEGT. Written as DNA, the CDR3 is TGTGCCAGCAGTTACAGGCAGGGGATTCAGGGTGGCACTGAAGCTTTCTTT. This encodes CASSYRQGIQGGTEAFF.

This clonotype was seen a few times. V gene TRBV6-2 or TRBV6-3 combines with J gene TRBJ1-2, with TRBD1 identical over 7 bases. CDR3 length: 15 residues. V lost 4 bases and J lost 3; bases outside the gene matches: 8. Per the germline V gene, CDR1 is MNHEY and CDR2 is SVGEGT. The CDR3 DNA is TGTGCCAGCAGTTCCAACAGGGACAGTTACTATGGCTACACCTTC. It yields the protein CASSSNRDSYYGYTF.

The rearrangement links TRBV12-3 or TRBV12-4 to TRBJ2-5; 7 positions agree with TRBD1. The CDR3 sequence is 12 residues long. V lost 8 bases to trimming and J lost 0 bases; unmatched junction nucleotides: 0. The CDR3 DNA sequence: TGTGCCAGCGGGACAGACCAAGAGACCCAGTACTTC. Translating it yields CASGTDQETQYF.

The V and J genes are TRBV7-9 and TRBJ2-7, with D perhaps TRBD1 (6 bases). CDR1 and CDR2 (germline): SEHNR, FQNEAQ (reference sequence). Deletions cut 7 bases from V and 0 bases from J, with 13 bases between. The CDR3 has 14 amino acids. The CDR3 reads CASTKQGNSYEQYF. CDR3 coding DNA: TGTGCCAGCACCAAACAGGGAAACTCCTACGAGCAGTACTTC.

V gene TRBV4-1 combines with J gene TRBJ1-2; maybe TRBD1 (5 bases). V was pared by 0 bases and J by 5 bases, with 13 bases between. CDR3 length equals 15 residues. CDR1 is MGHRA and CDR2 is YSYEKL in the germline V gene. The CDR3 nucleotides read TGCGCCAGCAGCCAAGAAGGTCAGGGAAGATATGGCTACACCTTC. Translating it yields CASSQEGQGRYGYTF.